The table lists the clone carrying this T cell receptor (beta chain) with a count of one. Its target is unknown. V was cut by 0 bases and J by 1 base, with 7 bases left in between. Germline CDR1 SQVTM, CDR2 ANQGSEA. This CDR3 contains 15 residues. Caucasian individuals from Russia who were healthy and aged roughly 6 to 100 acted as donors. Every participating donor contributed around 9.5 milliliters of peripheral blood through a draw. The data stem from a study of blood T cells in healthy people across ages. Study-wide points: Calculation of diversity from one million T cells yielded estimates considered to be underestimates.

Through a sample-barcoded 5' primer and a J-beta primer mix, a second PCR was run for roughly 7 to 12 cycles. Each cDNA was tagged by a template-switch adaptor containing 12 random nucleotides. In TCRdb, the 5' RACE reads were re-called with MiXCR into one record per CDR3 protein. The sample has 800,000 or so distinct CDR3 sequences, approximately 65% seen once; the top ten hold about 30%. The chain joins TRBV29-1 to TRBJ2-6, with no clear D. Sequenced input: blood. The clonotype comes from a man in his thirties or forties in good health. CDR3 sequence: CSVEEWASGANVLTF. The CDR3 DNA reads as TGCAGCGTTGAAGAGTGGGCGTCTGGGGCCAACGTCCTGACTTTC.